The sequence of this TCR beta chain was determined in a study of CD8+ T cells in alopecia areata (dated by TCRdb to between 2018 and 2020). Study-wide context: The treated patients took part in an open-label pilot trial in which moderate-to-severe alopecia areata was treated with oral tofacitinib at 5 to 10 mg twice daily. Tofacitinib was administered for 6 to 18 months, and 6 months of follow-up off drug were then conducted to assess delayed response and recurrence. The study used high-throughput TCRbeta sequencing to examine T cell clonal expansion in alopecia areata, in both the C3H/HeJ mouse model and human patients. On the human side, TCRbeta sequencing was run on scalp tissue and on sorted CD4+ and CD8+ peripheral blood T cells from healthy controls and from alopecia areata patients with either patchy or totalis/universalis disease. Biopsies were taken from tofacitinib-treated patients at baseline and again at 4 and 24 weeks into treatment, and several of those patients also had a later scalp biopsy. Scalp clonality was compared across normal scalp (n=4), patchy alopecia areata scalp (n=8), and alopecia totalis/universalis scalp (n=8). RNA was obtained with the PAXgene miRNA kit for fixed scalp, the miRNeasy kit for PBMCs, and the RNeasy kit for mouse skin. TCRbeta CDR3 regions were amplified by immunoSEQ multiplex PCR with 35 Vbeta forward and 13 Jbeta reverse primers.

Libraries were constructed by the immunoSEQ multiplex PCR assay. To provide template for TCR sequencing, every sample had RNA extracted and reverse transcribed into cDNA. First-strand cDNA was synthesized using SuperScript III with a 2:1 mix of oligo-dT and random hexamers. Amplification bias was assessed with a synthetic immune receptor repertoire, and residual bias was removed computationally. The study's processing was this. Raw reads were preprocessed to remove errors, and CDR3 was defined by IMGT conventions from the conserved cysteine to phenylalanine. Clonality was computed by normalizing Shannon entropy by log2 of the number of productive unique TCRs and subtracting the result from 1. Scalp TCRbeta sequences were cross-referenced with sorted blood CD4 and CD8 repertoires so that the CD4 or CD8 identity of scalp clones could be inferred. Here the immuneACCESS table is served through TCRdb, limited to in-frame sequences with V and J called. Missing clones are a known gap in these copies; in checked studies unresolved V genes cover under half, and the rest lacks a known reason. D and trimming come from the DNA, and the V and J calls and clone size come from that table. For this sample there are over 150,000 clones; approximately 59% appear just once. Of the sample, over 12% falls within the top ten clones.

The sample's time point label is to be understood as: baseline before oral tofacitinib. From alopecia areata patients, peripheral blood was collected along with lesional scalp punch biopsies. After PBMCs were isolated by density centrifugation and stained for CD3, CD4 and CD8, a FACSAria was used to sort CD4+ and CD8+ T cells. On this clone itself: Its antigen has not been determined. No much larger clone exists at a distance of one base, and base qualities are not known.

V loses 1 base of germline sequence and J loses 5 bases, and the interval between the two ends is 8 bases. The CDR3 spans 13 residues, from the cysteine through the phenylalanine. Only the CDR3 DNA stays, 39 bases, in frame from base 1. CDR1 and CDR2 are read off the germline V gene as MGHRA and YSYEKL. Broader findings and caveats from the paper: Compared with mice, TCR sequences shared between patients were less clear, possibly partly because of HLA diversity across the patient population. Lesional scalp, especially in alopecia totalis/universalis, showed higher clonality and more expanded CD8+ clones than normal scalp, suggesting antigenic drive. Resident alphabeta T cells in normal human skin are also sequenced, complicating scalp TCR repertoire analysis, unlike mouse skin dominated by gammadelta T cells.

The sequence links TRBV4-1 to TRBJ2-5, with no confident D gene call. The receptor was derived from a human donor with alopecia areata. Sample: CD4+ T cells sorted from blood, taken at week 0. The DNA reads as follows: TGCGCCAGCAGCCAAGGATCGCGGGAGACCCAGTACTTC. Its translation is CASSQGSRETQYF.